This TCR beta chain was identified during a study of blood T cell repertoires in COVID-19 (dated by TCRdb to about 2020). For the study in its entirety: The collaborator samples originated in the United States, Italy and Spain and spanned the acute and convalescent phases of COVID-19. The material from the prospective study consisted of cDNA or gDNA derived from T cells, B-cell-depleted T cells, or PBMCs. The dataset comprised deeply sampled blood TCRbeta repertoires from subjects exposed to, actively infected with, or recovered from COVID-19. A freely available public database, intended as a resource for researchers studying the immune response to SARS-CoV-2, is where the repertoires were released. Samples came from the ongoing ImmuneRACE study (first 160 participants) plus 1,254 subjects from 6 global collaborators. Sample metadata almost always included a de-identified subject ID, COVID-19 status, age in years and sex. Where available, HLA class I and class II types were obtained from metadata supplied by the sample provider rather than from assay-based typing.

Comments on this clone: Which antigen it targets is not known. Base qualities are not recorded, but no much larger clone differs from it by a single base.

CDR1 is given as MDHEN and CDR2 as SYDVKM, both from the germline V gene. Counted from cysteine to phenylalanine, this CDR3 has 14 amino acids. Only the CDR3 part of the read is kept: 42 bases, read in frame from the first base. V and J are truncated by 1 base and 6 bases respectively, leaving an intervening sequence of 10 bases. The research as a whole found: Clinical and demographic metadata were provided uncurated, with the amount varying by source and participant.

At one collaborating source in Seattle, patients were enrolled during active infection and were followed longitudinally through the course of disease. Each collaborating institution followed its own protocols to collect whole blood in K2EDTA tubes. For TCRbeta analysis, collaborators shipped samples in one of three forms: frozen whole blood, isolated PBMCs, or DNA extracted from either of those sample types. The immunoSEQ Assay, a bias-controlled multiplex PCR, was used to amplify TCRbeta CDR3 regions from genomic DNA. In the original analysis: Within the assay, amplification of reference gene primers was used to estimate how many nucleated cells each sample contained. Sequence reads were collapsed and filtered to measure the absolute abundance of every unique TCRbeta CDR3 rearrangement. For each sample, productive Simpson clonality was calculated by taking the square root of Simpson's diversity index across productive rearrangements. TCRdb obtained this table from immuneACCESS and retained in-frame rearrangements with V and J assigned. These tables miss some clones; where compared with another copy, unresolved V genes account for less than half of the shortfall, and the remainder is unexplained. For V, J and clone size, that table is used; D and trimming come from the DNA. Within this sample are under 450,000 clones, with 70% to 90% of them counted one time only. Jointly, the top ten make up about 1.6% of the sample.

This TCR was recovered from a woman aged 40-49 years with COVID-19, enrolled during active disease. The sequence is built from TRBV28 and TRBJ1-5; the D segment cannot be called with confidence. The source material was peripheral blood. Read as DNA, the sequence is TGTGCCAGCAGTTTATTTCAGTTGTCTCAGCCCCAGCATTTT. Its translation reads: CASSLFQLSQPQHF.